These T cell receptor beta chains were read from a single sample in a study of Graves' ophthalmopathy and Graves' hyperthyroidism. TCRdb reprocessed the multiplex PCR reads with MiXCR, giving one entry per CDR3 protein. The sample lists roughly 500,000 distinct CDR3 sequences, 13% to 15% seen once, with roughly 9.8% in the top ten. The sample comprised blood. These receptors originate from a woman in her 30s with Graves' ophthalmopathy. Each CDR3 is given with its conserved first and last residue. A D gene is named only where the DNA matches it firmly. Size is stated for part of the rows, as once, few or many counts, or as a class when the clone is expanded.

v_call: TRBV29-1; j_call: TRBJ2-7; d_call: -; clone_size: many; cdr3_nt: TGCGGAATGGGGGGGCAGGGCGAGCAGTACTTC; cdr3_aa: CGMGGQGEQYF
v_call: TRBV5-6; j_call: TRBJ2-7; d_call: -; clone_size: many; cdr3_nt: TGTGCCAGCAGCTCAAATCCGGGACGCAACGAGCAGTACTTC; cdr3_aa: CASSSNPGRNEQYF
v_call: TRBV28; j_call: TRBJ2-7; d_call: TRBD2; clone_size: many; cdr3_nt: TGTGCCAGCACCTTCCGGGGGGGCTCCTACGAGCAGTACTTC; cdr3_aa: CASTFRGGSYEQYF
v_call: TRBV13; j_call: TRBJ1-6; d_call: -; clone_size: many; cdr3_nt: TGTGCCAGCAGCTCCCGGGACGGCCTTAATTCACCCCTCCACTTT; cdr3_aa: CASSSRDGLNSPLHF
v_call: TRBV6-2/TRBV6-3; j_call: TRBJ2-7; d_call: -; clone_size: many; cdr3_nt: TGTGCCAGCACCAACGGTTACAGTAAGTACGGGCAGTACTTC; cdr3_aa: CASTNGYSKYGQYF
v_call: TRBV30; j_call: TRBJ2-5; d_call: -; clone_size: -; cdr3_nt: TGTGCCTGGGTACCCCCGGGGGTGCGAAGGGAGACCCAGTACTTC; cdr3_aa: CAWVPPGVRRETQYF
v_call: TRBV20-1; j_call: TRBJ1-1; d_call: -; clone_size: many; cdr3_nt: TGCAGTGCTAGGACCTCCGGGGAGGGCACAACTTTCTTT; cdr3_aa: CSARTSGEGTTFF
v_call: TRBV28; j_call: TRBJ2-5; d_call: -; clone_size: many; cdr3_nt: TGTGCCAGCAGGCGGAAGGGACCCCTTGGAGAGACCCAGTACTTC; cdr3_aa: CASRRKGPLGETQYF
v_call: TRBV16; j_call: TRBJ1-2; d_call: -; clone_size: many; cdr3_nt: TGTGCCAGCAGCCAATCGATGCGAGATGGCTACACCTTC; cdr3_aa: CASSQSMRDGYTF
v_call: TRBV27; j_call: TRBJ2-7; d_call: TRBD2; clone_size: many; cdr3_nt: TGTGCCAGCAGTTCTCCCAGCGGGAGGAGCTCCTACGAGCAGTACTTC; cdr3_aa: CASSSPSGRSSYEQYF
v_call: TRBV10-3; j_call: TRBJ1-5; d_call: -; clone_size: many; cdr3_nt: TGTGCCATCAGCTTACAGGAGAATCAGCCCCAGCATTTT; cdr3_aa: CAISLQENQPQHF
v_call: TRBV7-9; j_call: TRBJ2-4; d_call: -; clone_size: few; cdr3_nt: TGTGCCAGCAGCTTATCAGGGCCCATTAAGTACTTC; cdr3_aa: CASSLSGPIKYF
v_call: TRBV3-1; j_call: TRBJ2-2; d_call: TRBD1; clone_size: many; cdr3_nt: TGTGCCAGCAGCCATCGGGACAGAGGGGTGGGCGGGGAGCTGTTTTTT; cdr3_aa: CASSHRDRGVGGELFF
v_call: TRBV11-2; j_call: TRBJ1-1; d_call: -; clone_size: many; cdr3_nt: TGTGCCAGCAACCCTGGGTGGGGGAACACTGAAGCTTTCTTT; cdr3_aa: CASNPGWGNTEAFF
v_call: TRBV11-3; j_call: TRBJ1-1; d_call: -; clone_size: many; cdr3_nt: TGTGCCAGCAGACTGGAGGGCAGGGCGGCCACTGAAGCTTTCTTT; cdr3_aa: CASRLEGRAATEAFF
v_call: TRBV5-5; j_call: TRBJ1-5; d_call: -; clone_size: few; cdr3_nt: TGTGCCAGCAGCTTGTGGGAAGGGAATCAGCCCCAGCATTTT; cdr3_aa: CASSLWEGNQPQHF
v_call: TRBV10-3; j_call: TRBJ1-5; d_call: TRBD1; clone_size: few; cdr3_nt: TGTGCCATCAGTGAGTCGAGGACAGGGGGAAGCAATCAGCCCCAGCATTTT; cdr3_aa: CAISESRTGGSNQPQHF
v_call: TRBV29-1; j_call: TRBJ2-7; d_call: -; clone_size: many; cdr3_nt: TGCAGCGTTGAACCGGACGGATCCTACGAGCAGTACTTC; cdr3_aa: CSVEPDGSYEQYF
v_call: TRBV6-5; j_call: TRBJ2-7; d_call: -; clone_size: many; cdr3_nt: TGTGCCAGCACCACCCCGGGGAGCGAGCAGTACTTC; cdr3_aa: CASTTPGSEQYF
v_call: TRBV4-1; j_call: TRBJ1-5; d_call: -; clone_size: many; cdr3_nt: TGCGCCAGCAGCCAAGATGCGTCTCAGCCCCAGCATTTT; cdr3_aa: CASSQDASQPQHF
v_call: TRBV5-1; j_call: TRBJ1-1; d_call: -; clone_size: many; cdr3_nt: TGCGCCAGCGGGGAACCGGCGGGCACTGAAGCTTTCTTT; cdr3_aa: CASGEPAGTEAFF
v_call: TRBV6-5; j_call: TRBJ2-7; d_call: -; clone_size: many; cdr3_nt: TGTGCCAGCAGTCCCATGGGCGAGCAGTACTTC; cdr3_aa: CASSPMGEQYF
v_call: TRBV6-5; j_call: TRBJ1-1; d_call: -; clone_size: many; cdr3_nt: TGTGCCAGCAGTTACCAACGGGCTCTCACTGAAGCTTTCTTT; cdr3_aa: CASSYQRALTEAFF
v_call: TRBV11-2; j_call: TRBJ1-5; d_call: -; clone_size: few; cdr3_nt: TGTGCCAGCAGCCCCCTGGGGCTTCGGAATCAGCCCCAGCATTTT; cdr3_aa: CASSPLGLRNQPQHF
v_call: TRBV24-1; j_call: TRBJ2-3; d_call: -; clone_size: many; cdr3_nt: TGTGCCACCAGTGAAAGGGGACGGACAGATACGCAGTATTTT; cdr3_aa: CATSERGRTDTQYF
v_call: TRBV11-1; j_call: TRBJ1-2; d_call: -; clone_size: many; cdr3_nt: TGTGCCAGCAGCTTAGCGGGGTCGCAGGGGAACTATGGCTACACCTTC; cdr3_aa: CASSLAGSQGNYGYTF
v_call: TRBV4-2; j_call: TRBJ2-7; d_call: TRBD1; clone_size: many; cdr3_nt: TGTGCCAGCAGCCATCCACCGGGACAGTCCTACGAGCAGTACTTC; cdr3_aa: CASSHPPGQSYEQYF
v_call: TRBV2; j_call: TRBJ1-1; d_call: TRBD1; clone_size: many; cdr3_nt: TGTGCCAGCAGTGGGCAGGGGGTAAGCACTGAAGCTTTCTTT; cdr3_aa: CASSGQGVSTEAFF
v_call: TRBV2; j_call: TRBJ2-5; d_call: TRBD1; clone_size: many; cdr3_nt: TGTGCCAGCAGTGCCGGGACAGGCGGGGAGAGACCCCAGTACTTC; cdr3_aa: CASSAGTGGERPQYF
v_call: TRBV10-3; j_call: TRBJ1-1; d_call: -; clone_size: many; cdr3_nt: TGTGCCACCCTACTACGGCGGGGATGGAACACTGAAGCTTTCTTT; cdr3_aa: CATLLRRGWNTEAFF
v_call: TRBV10-1; j_call: TRBJ2-7; d_call: -; clone_size: many; cdr3_nt: TGCGCCAGCAGTGAGTACCAGGGGGGCGAGCAGTACTTC; cdr3_aa: CASSEYQGGEQYF
v_call: TRBV12-3/TRBV12-4; j_call: TRBJ2-1; d_call: -; clone_size: few; cdr3_nt: TGTGCCAGCAGTTTTGGAGTAGACCCGTCGGAGCAGTTCTTC; cdr3_aa: CASSFGVDPSEQFF
v_call: TRBV20-1; j_call: TRBJ2-5; d_call: TRBD2; clone_size: many; cdr3_nt: TGCAGTGCTAGAGATATCGGGGAGGGGATTTATGAGACCCAGTACTTC; cdr3_aa: CSARDIGEGIYETQYF
v_call: TRBV6-1; j_call: TRBJ1-1; d_call: -; clone_size: many; cdr3_nt: TGTGCCAGCACCTACGCGGGGGGGACTGAAGCTTTCTTT; cdr3_aa: CASTYAGGTEAFF
v_call: TRBV28; j_call: TRBJ2-7; d_call: -; clone_size: many; cdr3_nt: TGTGCCAGCAGTTTACGGTCCACCGAGCAGTACTTC; cdr3_aa: CASSLRSTEQYF
v_call: TRBV6-2/TRBV6-3; j_call: TRBJ1-2; d_call: -; clone_size: many; cdr3_nt: TGTGCCAGCAGTTACTCGAAGAAGGTGGGCCCCGGTGGCTATGGCTACACCTTC; cdr3_aa: CASSYSKKVGPGGYGYTF
v_call: TRBV20-1; j_call: TRBJ1-2; d_call: -; clone_size: many; cdr3_nt: TGCAGTGTTCCGGGCACAGGGCGAGGCTACACCTTC; cdr3_aa: CSVPGTGRGYTF
v_call: TRBV27; j_call: TRBJ2-7; d_call: TRBD1; clone_size: few; cdr3_nt: TGTGCCAGCAGTTCTGGCGGACAGGGTATCAACGAGCAGTACTTC; cdr3_aa: CASSSGGQGINEQYF
v_call: TRBV2; j_call: TRBJ2-7; d_call: TRBD2; clone_size: many; cdr3_nt: TGTGCCAGCAGTGTAGGTAGCGGGAGACTGGGGGAGCAGTACTTC; cdr3_aa: CASSVGSGRLGEQYF
v_call: TRBV28; j_call: TRBJ2-2; d_call: -; clone_size: -; cdr3_nt: TGTGCCAGCAGTTTCCGGGAGAAAGCGAACACCGGGGAGCTGTTTTTT; cdr3_aa: CASSFREKANTGELFF
v_call: TRBV18; j_call: TRBJ2-2; d_call: -; clone_size: many; cdr3_nt: TGTGCCAGCTCAGCATCAAAGACCGGGGAGCTGTTTTTT; cdr3_aa: CASSASKTGELFF
v_call: TRBV5-1; j_call: TRBJ2-7; d_call: -; clone_size: many; cdr3_nt: TGCGCCAGCAGCGCCGTGGGAGAATACGAGCAGTACTTC; cdr3_aa: CASSAVGEYEQYF
v_call: TRBV6-1; j_call: TRBJ1-3; d_call: -; clone_size: many; cdr3_nt: TGTGCCAGCAGTCCCATGGACCGTAACTCTGGAAACACCATATATTTT; cdr3_aa: CASSPMDRNSGNTIYF
v_call: TRBV27; j_call: TRBJ2-3; d_call: TRBD2; clone_size: many; cdr3_nt: TGTGCCAGCAGTTACCAGGGACTAGCGGTGGCCACAGATACGCAGTATTTT; cdr3_aa: CASSYQGLAVATDTQYF
v_call: TRBV11-1; j_call: TRBJ2-5; d_call: TRBD2; clone_size: many; cdr3_nt: TGTGCCAGCAGCTTGGTGTTCGGGCGTAGCGGGGGGCAACAAGAGACCCAGTACTTC; cdr3_aa: CASSLVFGRSGGQQETQYF
v_call: TRBV7-3; j_call: TRBJ2-7; d_call: TRBD2; clone_size: many; cdr3_nt: TGTGCCAGCGGACTAGGGAACGAGCAGTACTTC; cdr3_aa: CASGLGNEQYF